These 32 T cell receptor beta chains were all obtained from the same sample, sequenced in a study of blood T cells in healthy people across ages. A sample-barcoded 5' primer and a J-beta primer mix were used in a second PCR of roughly 6 to 11 cycles. A single record per CDR3 protein comes from TCRdb applying MiXCR to the 5' RACE reads. This table has some 1,800,000 distinct CDR3 sequences, about 39% appearing once. The sample was blood. Receptors were obtained from a human donor in good health.

This clonotype was detected a few times. J is TRBJ2-4 and V is TRBV14; 8 bases are a match to TRBD1. The J call may be mistaken, given a closer DNA end match to TRBJ2-7. This CDR3 contains 16 residues. CDR1 is SGHDN and CDR2 is FVKESK in the germline V gene. CDR3 region: CASSLDPGTGRYEQYF. DNA of the CDR3: TGTGCCAGCAGCCTAGACCCCGGGACAGGCCGCTACGAGCAGTACTTC.

This clonotype showed up just a few times. V is TRBV5-6 and J is TRBJ1-5; possible D gene TRBD1, 5 bases. Trimming left V 0 bases short and J 4 bases short, with 8 bases between. Germline V gene lookup returns CDR1 SGHDT and CDR2 YYEEEE. This CDR3 has 14 residues. For the CDR3, the DNA is TGTGCCAGCAGCTTGGTAGGGGCGAATCAGCCCCAGCATTTT. Protein: CASSLVGANQPQHF.

The CDR3 loop is CASSQERDETQYF. The CDR3 DNA reads TGTGCCAGCAGCCAAGAGCGAGATGAGACCCAGTACTTC. The chain uses TRBV4-2 and TRBJ2-5; D is undetermined. The CDR3 spans 13 residues. CDR1 LGHNA and CDR2 YNFKEQ come from the germline V gene. V was cut by 0 bases and J by 5 bases, with 7 bases left in between.

The chain employs TRBV28 and TRBJ2-7, with D unresolved. Trimming cost V 6 bases and J 8 bases, with 14 bases left between them. The CDR3 sequence is 12 residues long. Germline-derived CDR1 and CDR2 are MDHEN and SYDVKM. This CDR3 reads CASRPGGDKQYF. For the CDR3, the DNA is TGTGCCAGCAGACCCGGCGGAGACAAGCAGTACTTC.

This clonotype has only a few counts. The chain uses TRBV4-3 and TRBJ2-3; 8 bases agree with TRBD2. J gave up 5 bases and V 1 base, and 8 bases lay outside the gene matches. Germline values: CDR1 LGHNA, CDR2 YSLEER. The CDR3 covers 16 residues. The chain's CDR3 is CASSQGNSGAGDTQYF. CDR3 in DNA: TGCGCCAGCAGCCAAGGGAATAGCGGGGCGGGAGATACGCAGTATTTT.

J is TRBJ1-2 and V is TRBV7-8; D is possibly TRBD1 (6 bases). The J call may be faulty, since TRBJ2-7 better matches the DNA end. The CDR3 sequence is 13 residues long. Germline V gene data show CDR1 as SGHVS and CDR2 as FQNEAQ. CDR3 protein: CASSWQGNYEQYF. DNA of the CDR3: TGTGCCAGCAGCTGGCAGGGGAACTACGAGCAGTACTTC.

This clonotype occurred a few times. The chain links TRBV5-6 to TRBJ2-2, with 11 bases matching TRBD2. CDR3 length: 16 residues. Germline V gene sequence: CDR1 SGHDT, CDR2 YYEEEE. Trimming took 0 bases from V and 6 from J; bases not matched to a gene: 4. In DNA, the CDR3 is TGTGCCAGCAGCTTGGGACTAGCGGGGATGGCCGGGGAGCTGTTTTTT. Its protein product is CASSLGLAGMAGELFF.

The rearrangement joins TRBV18 to TRBJ2-1; D not resolved. CDR1 and CDR2 from the germline V gene are KGHSH and LQKENI. Between the trimmed V and J ends, which lost 3 bases and 10 bases, there was a span of 13 bases. This CDR3 region has 13 residues. The CDR3 coding sequence is TGTGCCAGCTCACCCGTTGCTGTCTACGAGCAGTTCTTC. Translation: CASSPVAVYEQFF.

This clonotype came up many times. The chain links TRBV6-5 to TRBJ2-7; 9 bases map to TRBD2. CDR1 MNHEY and CDR2 SVGAGI come from the germline V gene. The CDR3 has 17 amino acids. V dropped 6 bases and J dropped 2; count of bases not matched to a gene: 14. CDR3 residues: CASRLSTLAGPAYEQYF. In DNA form, the CDR3 reads TGTGCCAGCAGGTTATCAACGCTAGCGGGGCCAGCCTACGAGCAGTACTTC.

This clonotype has more than one count but fewer than ten. This chain uses TRBV6-5 with TRBJ2-7, with D unclear. Trimming cost V 2 bases and J 4 bases, with 12 bases left between them. The length of the CDR3 is 14 residues. Per the germline V gene, CDR1 is MNHEY and CDR2 is SVGAGI. CDR3 protein: CASSYMGGPYEQYF. The CDR3 DNA follows: TGTGCCAGCAGTTACATGGGTGGGCCTTACGAGCAGTACTTC.

This clonotype was counted a few times. Since a much larger clone is just one base distant, this may be a read error. The V call is TRBV6-5, the J call TRBJ2-1; D is unclear. The J call is doubtful: the DNA matches TRBJ2-7 better. The CDR3 consists of 14 residues. Germline V gene sequence: CDR1 MNHEY, CDR2 SVGAGI. The CDR3 DNA sequence: TGTGCCAGCAGTTGCTCGGGTGAGAGTTGGAGGCAGTACTTC. The encoded protein is CASSCSGESWRQYF.

The rearrangement joins TRBV18 to TRBJ2-7, with D maybe TRBD1 (6 bases). CDR1 is KGHSH, CDR2 LQKENI, per germline. CDR3 length: 15 amino acids. V lost 8 bases and J 1 base, leaving 18 bases between the germline ends. CDR3 amino acids: CASRQTGTISYEQYF. CDR3 coding DNA: TGTGCCAGCCGTCAAACCGGGACAATTTCCTACGAGCAGTACTTC.

The V gene is TRBV7-9, the J gene TRBJ1-3; D remains unclear. V was pared by 0 bases and J by 3 bases, with 12 bases between. Per germline, CDR1 SEHNR and CDR2 FQNEAQ (reference sequence). CDR3 length: 16 residues. CDR3 protein: CASSLAGRIRGNTIYF. The CDR3 DNA follows: TGTGCCAGCAGCTTAGCGGGAAGGATTCGTGGAAACACCATATATTTT.

This clonotype was detected a few times. The chain has TRBV4-2 and TRBJ1-5, with D possibly TRBD1 on 5 matching bases. V was pared by 0 bases and J by 4 bases, with 10 bases between. Germline CDR1 reads LGHNA; CDR2 reads YNFKEQ. This CDR3 has 15 amino acids. This chain's CDR3 is CASSQDAAGNQPQHF. The CDR3 nucleotides read TGTGCCAGCAGCCAAGATGCGGCAGGGAATCAGCCCCAGCATTTT.

This clonotype was seen once. The chain combines TRBV7-3 with TRBJ2-3; D remains unclear. This CDR3 comprises 15 residues. Germline CDR1 SGHTA, CDR2 FQGTGA. V was pared by 5 bases and J by 4 bases, with 16 bases between. The CDR3 DNA follows: TGTGCCAGCAGCCCCGGGTCGGGTTTTCCAGATACGCAGTATTTT. It encodes CASSPGSGFPDTQYF.

The chain recombines TRBV30 with TRBJ2-2; no clear D gene. V was cut by 7 bases and J by 2 bases, with 11 bases left in between. Germline V gene sequence: CDR1 GTSNPN, CDR2 SVGIG (reference sequence). The CDR3 is made up of 13 amino acids. The CDR3 region has the DNA TGTGCCTTGTGGACGGTTAACACCGGGGAGCTGTTTTTT. This encodes CALWTVNTGELFF.

This clonotype appeared a few times. The chain combines TRBV6-2 or TRBV6-3 with TRBJ2-4; D gene ambiguous. The DNA end lines up better with TRBJ2-7; the J call may be wrong. This CDR3 is built from 11 residues. From germline, CDR1 is MNHEY and CDR2 SVGEGT. The CDR3 bases are TGTGCCAGCAGGGCGGTCGGCGAGCAGTACTTC. Protein: CASRAVGEQYF.

The sample holds a few counts of this clonotype. The rearrangement joins TRBV6-5 to TRBJ2-1, with 15 bases fitting TRBD2. V gave up 11 bases and J gave up 4 bases; unmatched junction bases: 9. This CDR3 has 16 amino acids. CDR1 is MNHEY and CDR2 is SVGAGI in the germline V gene. CDR3 DNA sequence: TGTGCCTCTGGGACTAGCGGGGGGCCGGGGTACAATGAGCAGTTCTTC. Encoded protein: CASGTSGGPGYNEQFF.

This clonotype was counted once. The chain carries TRBV7-2 and TRBJ2-2, with D hard to call. Trimming removed 6 bases at V and 0 bases at J, with 11 bases between. The germline gives CDR1 SGHTA, CDR2 FQGNSA. The CDR3 contains 15 residues. CDR3 region: CASSRAKTNTGELFF. Written as DNA, the CDR3 is TGTGCCAGCAGTCGGGCGAAAACGAACACCGGGGAGCTGTTTTTT.

This chain uses TRBV29-1 with TRBJ1-2; no clear D gene. Germline-derived CDR1 and CDR2 are SQVTM and ANQGSEA. V lost 6 bases to trimming and J lost 9 bases, with 17 bases between them. The CDR3 runs 12 residues. CDR3 residues: CSVKSSPWSYTF. The CDR3 coding sequence is TGCAGCGTCAAGTCCTCGCCCTGGAGCTACACCTTC.

The genes are TRBV20-1 and TRBJ1-2, with D perhaps matching TRBD1 (6 bases). CDR1 and CDR2 from the germline V gene are DFQATT and SNEGSKA (reference sequence). This CDR3 has 14 amino acids. V was cut by 3 bases and J by 10 bases, with 21 bases left in between. As DNA, the CDR3 is TGCAGTGCTAGGAACCGGGGGGGCCTCCGGGACTACACCTTC. Its translation: CSARNRGGLRDYTF.

There are many counts of this clonotype. The gene calls are TRBV11-2 and TRBJ2-5; 7 bases are shared with TRBD1. The J call may be wrong; the DNA end is better matched by TRBJ2-7. The CDR3 spans 13 residues. Germline assignment: CDR1 SGHAT and CDR2 FQNNGV. The CDR3 nucleotides read TGTGCCAGCAGCTCTGACAGGGCTGGCGAGCAGTACTTC. Its translation: CASSSDRAGEQYF.

This chain joins TRBV3-1 and TRBJ2-3; D gene uncertain. Germline loops: CDR1 LGHDT, CDR2 YNNKEL (reference sequence). CDR3 length: 15 amino acids. Trimming shortened V by 2 bases and J by 2 bases, and 11 bases separated the two germline ends. The DNA of the CDR3 is TGTGCCAGCAGCCAATCTTTCAGGTTCACAGATACGCAGTATTTT. Protein product: CASSQSFRFTDTQYF.

This clonotype was observed a handful of times. The chain links TRBV20-1 to TRBJ2-7; D remains ambiguous. Germline CDR1 DFQATT, CDR2 SNEGSKA (reference sequence). CDR3 size: 12 residues. Trimming cost V 7 bases and J 0 bases, with 10 bases left between them. Written as DNA, the CDR3 is TGCAGTGAGGTGTTGGGCTCCTACGAGCAGTACTTC. Amino acids: CSEVLGSYEQYF.

This clonotype was found a few times. The chain links TRBV4-3 to TRBJ2-3; D remains unclear. Germline V CDR1 and CDR2: LGHNA, YSLEER. V lost 0 bases to trimming and J lost 4 bases, with 11 bases between them. The CDR3 runs 15 residues. CDR3 nucleotides: TGCGCCAGCAGCCAAGATTTGGCCGACCCAGATACGCAGTATTTT. It translates to CASSQDLADPDTQYF.

A few counts support this clonotype. This rearrangement joins TRBV20-1 to TRBJ2-5; 8 nucleotides align to TRBD1. This CDR3 has 13 residues. Germline CDR1 reads DFQATT; CDR2 reads SNEGSKA (reference sequence). CDR3 amino acids: CSFSGTGGETQYF. As DNA, the CDR3 is TGCTCGTTTTCCGGGACAGGAGGGGAGACCCAGTACTTC.

The chain recombines TRBV12-3 or TRBV12-4 with TRBJ2-1; D perhaps matches TRBD2 (6 bases). Trimming removed 7 bases at V and 8 bases at J, with 18 bases between. The CDR3 runs 14 residues. The CDR3 DNA reads TGTGCCAGCACCCCGGCCGGAGGACTACATGAGCAGTTCTTC. Translating it yields CASTPAGGLHEQFF.

With respect to this clonotype: A read error may produce the germline difference seen at one junction end. This rearrangement joins TRBV4-3 to TRBJ2-6; no definite D call. The germline CDR1 and CDR2 sequences are LGHNA and YSLEER. The CDR3 has 14 amino acids. CDR3 in amino acids: CANSQAGGANVLTF. The CDR3 coding sequence is TGCGCCAACAGCCAGGCCGGGGGGGCCAACGTCCTGACTTTC.

The J gene is TRBJ1-6, the V gene TRBV7-3; 7 bases are a match to TRBD1. Germline assignment: CDR1 SGHTA and CDR2 FQGTGA. The ends lost 2 bases at V and 7 bases at J; junction bases unmatched: 5. This CDR3 comprises 15 residues. In nucleotides, the CDR3 is TGTGCCAGCAGCTTAGGCGGGACAGCCAATTCACCCCTCCACTTT. It translates to CASSLGGTANSPLHF.

This clonotype was observed once. This sequence joins TRBV29-1 and TRBJ2-4; a possible D gene is TRBD2 (5 bases). The germline CDR1 and CDR2 sequences are SQVTM and ANQGSEA. The CDR3 loop spans 13 amino acids. The V end lost 4 bases, the J end lost 3 bases, and 10 bases lay between the germline ends. The CDR3 is CSVGGLIKNIQYF. The CDR3 coding sequence is TGCAGCGTTGGCGGGCTAATCAAAAACATTCAGTACTTC.

This clonotype was seen a single time. This CDR3 reads CSVVIMGTGELFF. The CDR3 nucleotides are TGCAGCGTTGTAATTATGGGTACCGGGGAGCTGTTTTTT. The chain employs TRBV29-1 and TRBJ2-2; D is ambiguous. This CDR3 spans 13 amino acids. V gave up 4 bases and J gave up 5 bases, with 11 bases separating them. Germline V lookup: CDR1 SQVTM, CDR2 ANQGSEA.

This chain joins TRBV29-1 and TRBJ2-4; D is tentatively TRBD1 or TRBD2 (5 bases each). Trimming removed 4 bases at V and 13 bases at J, with 29 bases between. Germline V gives CDR1 SQVTM, CDR2 ANQGSEA. The CDR3 length is 16 residues. CDR3 nucleotides: TGCAGCGTTGTACTCGGGGCCCAAATGTTTGACAATGAGCAGTACTTC. This sequence encodes CSVVLGAQMFDNEQYF. The full variable domain, rest sourced from reference TRBV29-1 and TRBJ2-4, is SAVISQKPSRDICQRGTSLTIQCQVDSQVTMMFWYRQQPGQSLTLIATANQGSEATYESGFVIDKFPISRPNLTFSTLTVSNMSPEDSSIYLCSVVLGAQMFDNEQYFGAGTRLSVL.